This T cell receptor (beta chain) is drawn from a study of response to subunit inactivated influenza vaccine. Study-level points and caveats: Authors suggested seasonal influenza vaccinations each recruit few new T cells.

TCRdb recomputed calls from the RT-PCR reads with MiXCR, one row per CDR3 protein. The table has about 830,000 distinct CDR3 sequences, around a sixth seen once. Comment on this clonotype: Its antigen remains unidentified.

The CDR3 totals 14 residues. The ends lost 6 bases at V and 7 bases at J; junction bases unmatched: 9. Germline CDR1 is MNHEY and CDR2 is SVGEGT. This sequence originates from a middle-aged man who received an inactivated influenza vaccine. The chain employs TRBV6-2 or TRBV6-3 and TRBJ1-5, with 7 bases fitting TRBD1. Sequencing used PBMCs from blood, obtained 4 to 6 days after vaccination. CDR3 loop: CASSMRQGRQPQHF. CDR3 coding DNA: TGTGCCAGCAGCATGAGACAGGGACGACAGCCCCAGCATTTT.